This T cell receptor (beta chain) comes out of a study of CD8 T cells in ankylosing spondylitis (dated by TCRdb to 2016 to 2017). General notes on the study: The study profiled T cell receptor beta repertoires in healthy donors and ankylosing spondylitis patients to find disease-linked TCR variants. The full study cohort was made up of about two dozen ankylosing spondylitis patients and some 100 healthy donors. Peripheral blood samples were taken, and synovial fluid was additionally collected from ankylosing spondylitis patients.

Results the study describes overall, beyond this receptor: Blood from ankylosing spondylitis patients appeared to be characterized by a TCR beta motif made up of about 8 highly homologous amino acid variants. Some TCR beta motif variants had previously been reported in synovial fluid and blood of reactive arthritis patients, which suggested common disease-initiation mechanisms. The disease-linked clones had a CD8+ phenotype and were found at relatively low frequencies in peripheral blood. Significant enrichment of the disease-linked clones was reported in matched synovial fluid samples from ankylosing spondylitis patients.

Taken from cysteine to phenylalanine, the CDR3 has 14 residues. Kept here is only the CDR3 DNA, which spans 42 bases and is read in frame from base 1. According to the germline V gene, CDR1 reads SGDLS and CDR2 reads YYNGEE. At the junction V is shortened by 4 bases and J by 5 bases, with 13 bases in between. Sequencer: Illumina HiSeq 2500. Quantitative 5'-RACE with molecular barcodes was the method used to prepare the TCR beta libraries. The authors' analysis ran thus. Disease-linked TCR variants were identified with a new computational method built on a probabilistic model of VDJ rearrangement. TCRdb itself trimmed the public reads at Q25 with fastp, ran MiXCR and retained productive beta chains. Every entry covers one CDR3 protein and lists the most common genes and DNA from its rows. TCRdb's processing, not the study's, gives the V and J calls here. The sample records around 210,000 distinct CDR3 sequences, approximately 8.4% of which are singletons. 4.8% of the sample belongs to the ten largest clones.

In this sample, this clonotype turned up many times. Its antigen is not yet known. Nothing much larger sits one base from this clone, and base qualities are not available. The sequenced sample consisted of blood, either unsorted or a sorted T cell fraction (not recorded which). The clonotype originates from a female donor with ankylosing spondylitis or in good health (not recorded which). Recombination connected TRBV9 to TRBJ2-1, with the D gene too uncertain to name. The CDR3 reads CASSPRVSDNEQFF. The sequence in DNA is TGTGCCAGCAGCCCCCGGGTGTCTGACAATGAGCAGTTCTTC.